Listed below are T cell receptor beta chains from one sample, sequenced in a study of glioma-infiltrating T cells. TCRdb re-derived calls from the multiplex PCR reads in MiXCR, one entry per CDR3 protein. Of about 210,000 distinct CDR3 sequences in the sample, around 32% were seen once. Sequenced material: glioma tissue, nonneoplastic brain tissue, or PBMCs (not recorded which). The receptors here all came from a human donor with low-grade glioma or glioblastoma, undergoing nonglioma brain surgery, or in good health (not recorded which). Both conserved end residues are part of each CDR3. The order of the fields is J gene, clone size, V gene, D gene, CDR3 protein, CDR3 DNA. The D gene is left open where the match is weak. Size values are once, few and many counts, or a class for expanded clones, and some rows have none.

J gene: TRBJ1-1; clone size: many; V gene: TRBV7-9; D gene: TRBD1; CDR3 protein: CASSPGTGMNTEAFF; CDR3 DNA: TGTGCCAGCAGCCCAGGGACAGGCATGAACACTGAAGCTTTCTTT
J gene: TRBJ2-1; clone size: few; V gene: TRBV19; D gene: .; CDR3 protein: CASSIRRDSFYNEQFF; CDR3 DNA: TGTGCCAGTAGTATTCGTCGTGACAGTTTTTACAATGAGCAGTTCTTC
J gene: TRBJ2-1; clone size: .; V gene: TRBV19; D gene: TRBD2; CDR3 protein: CASSIDLFLAGEPSDNEQFF; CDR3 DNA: TGTGCCAGTAGTATAGATCTATTCCTAGCGGGAGAACCGTCGGACAATGAGCAGTTCTTC
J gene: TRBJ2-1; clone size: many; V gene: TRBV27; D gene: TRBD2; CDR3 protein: CASSLSTSGILNEQFF; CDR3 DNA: TGTGCCAGCAGTTTAAGCACTAGCGGGATCCTCAATGAGCAGTTCTTC
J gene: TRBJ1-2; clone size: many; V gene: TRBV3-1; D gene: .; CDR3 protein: CASSQHGTQTNYGYTF; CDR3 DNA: TGTGCCAGCAGCCAGCACGGGACACAGACTAACTATGGCTACACCTTC
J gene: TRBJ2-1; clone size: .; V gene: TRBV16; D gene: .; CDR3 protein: CASSGRQGGNEQFF; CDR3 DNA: TGTGCCAGCAGCGGAAGACAGGGAGGCAATGAGCAGTTCTTC
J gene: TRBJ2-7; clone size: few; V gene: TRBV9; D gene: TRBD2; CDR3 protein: CASSVAKRIAGYEQYF; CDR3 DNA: TGTGCCAGCAGCGTAGCTAAGAGAATAGCGGGATACGAGCAGTACTTC
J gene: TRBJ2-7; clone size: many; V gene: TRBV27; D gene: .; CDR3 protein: CASSRSRDYEQYF; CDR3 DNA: TGTGCCAGCAGTCGGTCGAGAGATTACGAGCAGTACTTC
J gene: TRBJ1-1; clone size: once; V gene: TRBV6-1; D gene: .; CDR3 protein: CASSPRDRPAFF; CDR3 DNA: TGTGCCAGCAGTCCACGCGACAGGCCAGCTTTCTTT
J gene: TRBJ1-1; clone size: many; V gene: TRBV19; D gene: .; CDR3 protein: CASSITRSTEAFF; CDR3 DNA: TGTGCCAGTAGTATCACTCGTTCCACTGAAGCTTTCTTT
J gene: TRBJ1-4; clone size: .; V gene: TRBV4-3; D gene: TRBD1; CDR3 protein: CASGQDQGANEKLFF; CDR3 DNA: TGCGCCAGCGGCCAAGACCAGGGGGCTAATGAAAAACTGTTTTTT
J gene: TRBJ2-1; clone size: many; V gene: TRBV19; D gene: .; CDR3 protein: CASRGPTNNEQFF; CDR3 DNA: TGTGCCAGTAGGGGACCGACAAACAATGAGCAGTTCTTC